This T cell receptor (beta chain) is drawn from a study of read filtering for tumor transcriptome and immune sequencing. Study-wide background: Mean patient age was roughly 72 years, range roughly 40 to 80; around 17 male, more than 11 female. R-ISS stage counts were eight or nine for I, roughly 15 for II, six or seven for III. Study-level findings and limits: Without single-read clonotypes, shared clonotype proportions correlated more between IR-seq and RNA-seq.

Every patient had bone marrow sampled while the disease was active. This clonotype was detected many times. Its antigen is unknown. Molecular barcoded adaptors covering alpha/delta and beta/gamma chains were used on 400 ng RNA. TCRdb independently ran MiXCR on the reads; one entry per CDR3 protein. In the table there are approximately 65,000 distinct CDR3 sequences, approximately 15% of which are singletons. The sequence was obtained from a donor aged 40 or older with multiple myeloma. Sequenced input: a population of CD138-negative cells sorted from bone marrow.

The CDR3 region is CSARDATGLEKLFF. CDR3 coding DNA: TGCAGTGCTAGAGATGCGACAGGGCTTGAAAAACTGTTTTTT. The rearrangement uses TRBV20-1 and TRBJ1-4; the match to TRBD1 covers 7 bases. CDR1 DFQATT and CDR2 SNEGSKA come from the germline V gene (reference sequence). This CDR3 region has 14 residues. V lost 0 bases and J lost 7; bases outside the gene matches: 5.